One and the same sample provided the 15 T cell receptor beta chains below, sequenced in a study of T cell repertoires in cytomegalovirus infection. The antigens for these receptors are not known. TCRdb itself ran the reads through MiXCR, one entry per CDR3 protein. The table has around 540,000 distinct CDR3 sequences, roughly a third seen once. The source material was cultured PBMCs, sampled from culture after CMV antigen stimulation. The receptor source for this set is a human donor in good health (CMV status not recorded). Some clones in this sample may be carry-over from other donors' samples.

The genes are TRBV23-1 and TRBJ2-5, with D possibly being TRBD1 (6 bases). TRBV23-1 is identified as an open reading frame with a role that is uncertain. CDR3 length equals 16 residues. V was pared by 4 bases and J by 7 bases, with 22 bases between. DNA for the CDR3: TGCGCCAGCAGTCTGAGGACAGAGTACCCCCCTGGGACCCAGTACTTC. Translating it yields CASSLRTEYPPGTQYF.

The chain combines TRBV7-9 with TRBJ1-1, with D perhaps matching TRBD1 (5 bases). V gave up 1 base and J gave up 1 base, with 10 bases separating them. The V gene's germline CDR1 is SEHNR and CDR2 FQNEAQ (reference sequence). The CDR3 is made up of 15 amino acids. The DNA of the CDR3 is TGTGCCAGCAGCTTAGGTGTTGGGGGGAACACTGAAGCTTTCTTT. As protein: CASSLGVGGNTEAFF.

Many counts were recorded for this clonotype. The chain recombines TRBV7-2 with TRBJ1-2; no clear D gene. The CDR3 is 13 amino acids. Trimming removed 7 bases at V and 4 bases at J, with 13 bases between. Germline V lookup: CDR1 SGHTA, CDR2 FQGNSA. DNA for the CDR3: TGTGCCAGCACCGAGATTAACCGCTATGGCTACACCTTC. This encodes CASTEINRYGYTF.

This clonotype was picked up many times. The J gene is TRBJ2-7, the V gene TRBV12-3 or TRBV12-4; D unclear. The CDR3 contains 11 residues. The CDR3 protein is CASSLGYEQYV. The CDR3 DNA follows: TGTGCCAGCAGCTTAGGCTACGAGCAGTACGTC.

The V and J genes are TRBV6-2 or TRBV6-3 and TRBJ2-5, with 10 bases identical to TRBD1. The CDR3 has 15 residues. V trimming: 6 bases; J trimming: 5 bases; junction bases outside the gene matches: 9. The germline V gene has CDR1 MNHEY and CDR2 SVGEGT. CDR3 DNA sequence: TGTGCCAGCAGACCCGGGACAGGGGAGACGGAGACCCAGTACTTC. The encoded protein is CASRPGTGETETQYF.

The gene calls are TRBV7-2 and TRBJ2-3; 9 nucleotides align to TRBD2. The CDR3 has 13 amino acids. Trimming cost V 8 bases and J 4 bases; bases outside gene matches: 4. Germline assignment: CDR1 SGHTA and CDR2 FQGNSA. The CDR3 sequence: CASQVAGADTQYF. CDR3 nucleotides: TGTGCCAGCCAGGTAGCGGGAGCAGATACGCAGTATTTT.

The chain is built from TRBV28 and TRBJ1-1, with 10 bases aligning to TRBD1. The CDR3 spans 16 residues. Germline trimming cut 5 bases from V and 7 bases from J; bases unmatched to any gene: 13. Germline V lookup: CDR1 MDHEN, CDR2 SYDVKM. In DNA, the CDR3 is TGTGCCAGCAGTCTGGGGACAGGGGTAAGGAAAAATGAAGCTTTCTTT. Protein sequence: CASSLGTGVRKNEAFF.

The chain employs TRBV7-2 and TRBJ2-5; TRBD2 matches at 12 bases. J lost 1 base, V lost 6 bases, and 3 bases had no gene match. The CDR3 covers 15 residues. Per the germline V gene, CDR1 is SGHTA and CDR2 is FQGNSA. CDR3 residues: CASRLGLAGQETQYF. The DNA for the CDR3 is TGTGCCAGCAGGTTGGGACTAGCGGGCCAAGAGACCCAGTACTTC.

This clonotype was observed a few times. CDR3 in amino acids: CASSLDNRNQPQHF. The CDR3 DNA is TGTGCCAGCAGCTTAGACAACAGAAATCAGCCCCAGCATTTT. The V and J genes are TRBV7-2 and TRBJ1-5, with D unclear. Trimming removed 1 base from V and 4 bases from J, with 8 bases in between. Germline CDR1 reads SGHTA; CDR2 reads FQGNSA. CDR3 length: 14 amino acids.

This clonotype has a count of ten or more. The genes are TRBV7-2 and TRBJ2-1, with TRBD2 matching 13 bases. Germline-derived CDR1 and CDR2 are SGHTA and FQGNSA. V shed 4 bases and J 0 bases; nucleotides not matched to a gene: 6. There are 18 residues in the CDR3. DNA for the CDR3: TGTGCCAGCAGCTGGACTAGCGGGAGCCCCGTCTCCTACAATGAGCAGTTCTTC. As protein: CASSWTSGSPVSYNEQFF.

In this sample, this clonotype turned up a few times. The J gene is TRBJ2-1, the V gene TRBV28, with 8 positions matching TRBD2. V shed 7 bases, J shed 10 bases, and the junction held 21 bases outside the gene matches. The CDR3 spans 17 residues. Germline assignment: CDR1 MDHEN and CDR2 SYDVKM. CDR3 loop: CASTPGGWGRALREQFF. CDR3 DNA sequence: TGTGCCAGCACCCCGGGGGGGTGGGGGAGGGCCCTCAGAGAGCAGTTCTTC.

The gene calls are TRBV7-2 and TRBJ1-1; perhaps TRBD1 as D (6 bases). This CDR3 has 15 amino acids. Trimming removed 4 bases from V and 7 bases from J, with 19 bases in between. CDR1 SGHTA and CDR2 FQGNSA come from the germline V gene. The DNA for the CDR3 is TGTGCCAGCAGCTGGATTAAAGCCGACAGGCATGAAGCTTTCTTT. Translating gives CASSWIKADRHEAFF.

The chain employs TRBV15 and TRBJ2-5; weak D call: TRBD2 (6 bases). Germline-derived CDR1 and CDR2 are LNHNV and YYDKDF (reference sequence). The CDR3 sequence is 14 residues long. Trimming shortened V by 5 bases and J by 6 bases, and 16 bases separated the two germline ends. CDR3 protein: CATSPRLVSKTQYF. CDR3 bases: TGTGCCACCAGCCCCCGACTAGTCAGCAAGACCCAGTACTTC.

This sequence joins TRBV6-2 or TRBV6-3 and TRBJ1-1; D gene uncertain. Trimming pared 2 bases from V and 0 bases from J, leaving 7 bases between. This CDR3 is built from 14 residues. Germline V gene data show CDR1 as MNHEY and CDR2 as SVGEGT. CDR3 in amino acids: CASSYMRMNTEAFF. CDR3 DNA: TGTGCCAGCAGTTACATGCGGATGAACACTGAAGCTTTCTTT.

In regard to this clonotype: A read error may explain this, as a much larger clone is one base away. The chain carries TRBV7-6 and TRBJ2-2; no definite D call. V lost 3 bases, J lost 5 bases, and 19 bases lay in between. CDR1 SGHVS and CDR2 FNYEAQ come from the germline V gene. This CDR3 has 17 residues. CDR3 sequence: CASSFLAHGPTTGELFF. The CDR3, as DNA: TGTGCCAGCAGCTTCTTAGCTCATGGGCCGACTACCGGGGAGCTGTTTTTT.